Reported below is one T cell receptor beta chain. Its antigen is unknown. The CDR3 covers 15 residues. The V gene lost 0 bases and the J gene lost 6 bases, with 13 bases spanning the gap. Germline V gives CDR1 SGDLS, CDR2 YYNGEE. Clones were read by immunoSEQ multiplex PCR, and TCRdb kept only the in-frame ones, dropping some. The data hold approximately 70,000 clones, with roughly 84% observed a single time. This sample was taken from a study of OX40 agonist ivuxolimab in advanced cancers. Turning to the study itself: Checkpoint inhibitors had been given previously to about 38% of patients. Study-wide findings and caveats: The study did not work out the antigen specificity of the expanded peripheral T cells. Expanded clones tended on average to be more numerous among CD8+ T cells than CD4+. Low normalized T-cell clonal expansion was additionally recorded for some nonresponders.

The clonotype was recovered from an adult with an advanced solid tumor such as melanoma, head and neck, liver or kidney cancer. The sequencing used CD4+ or CD8+ T cells sorted from blood, collected in a trial of the OX40 agonist ivuxolimab. The J gene is TRBJ2-1, the V gene TRBV9; D is perhaps TRBD1 or TRBD2 (6 bases each). CDR3 DNA: TGTGCCAGCAGCGTAGGAGGGGGGCCCCTCAATGAGCAGTTCTTC. The encoded protein is CASSVGGGPLNEQFF.